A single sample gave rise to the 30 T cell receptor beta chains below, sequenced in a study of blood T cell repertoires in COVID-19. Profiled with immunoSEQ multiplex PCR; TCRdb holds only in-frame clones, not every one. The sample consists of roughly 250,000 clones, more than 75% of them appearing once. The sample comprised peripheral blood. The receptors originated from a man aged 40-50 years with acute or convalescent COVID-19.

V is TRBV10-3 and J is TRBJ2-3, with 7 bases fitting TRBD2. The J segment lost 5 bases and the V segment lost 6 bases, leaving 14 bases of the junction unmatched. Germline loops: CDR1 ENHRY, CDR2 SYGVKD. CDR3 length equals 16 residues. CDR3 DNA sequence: TGTGCCATCAGCCCCTTTCGGACTAGAGAAGAAGATACGCAGTATTTT. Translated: CAISPFRTREEDTQYF.

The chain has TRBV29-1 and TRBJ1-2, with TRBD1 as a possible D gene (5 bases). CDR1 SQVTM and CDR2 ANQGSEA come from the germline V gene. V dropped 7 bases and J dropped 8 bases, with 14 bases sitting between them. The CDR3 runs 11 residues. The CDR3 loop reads CSAREGNGYTF. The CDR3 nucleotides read TGCAGCGCCCGGGAGGGGAACGGCTACACCTTC.

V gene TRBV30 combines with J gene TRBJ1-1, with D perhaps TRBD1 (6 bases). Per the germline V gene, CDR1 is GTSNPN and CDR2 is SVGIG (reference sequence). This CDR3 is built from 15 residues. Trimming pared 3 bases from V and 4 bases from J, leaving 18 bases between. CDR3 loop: CAWSAGGARGTEAFF. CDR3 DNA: TGTGCCTGGAGCGCGGGGGGGGCAAGGGGCACTGAAGCTTTCTTT.

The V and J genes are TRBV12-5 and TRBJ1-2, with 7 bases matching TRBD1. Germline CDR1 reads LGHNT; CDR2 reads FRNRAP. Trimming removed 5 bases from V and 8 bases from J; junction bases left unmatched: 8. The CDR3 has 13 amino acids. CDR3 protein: CASGRDSLGGYTF. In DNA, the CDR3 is TGTGCTAGTGGTCGGGACAGCCTCGGGGGCTACACCTTC.

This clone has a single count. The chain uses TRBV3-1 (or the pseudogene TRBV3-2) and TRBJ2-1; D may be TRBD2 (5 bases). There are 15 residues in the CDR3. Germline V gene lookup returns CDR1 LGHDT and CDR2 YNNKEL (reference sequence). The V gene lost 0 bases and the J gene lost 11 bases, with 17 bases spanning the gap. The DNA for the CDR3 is TGTGCCAGCAGCCAAGATTCAACTAGTTCCATGAAGCAGTTCTTC. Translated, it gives CASSQDSTSSMKQFF.

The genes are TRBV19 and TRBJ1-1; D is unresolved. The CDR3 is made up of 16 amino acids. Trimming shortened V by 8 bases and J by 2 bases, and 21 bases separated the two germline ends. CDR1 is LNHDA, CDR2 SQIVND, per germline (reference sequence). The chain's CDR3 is CASSLGRMERNTEAFF. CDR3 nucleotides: TGTGCCAGTTCGCTGGGTCGGATGGAGCGTAACACTGAAGCTTTCTTT.

CDR3 amino acids: CASSPSGGRTEAFF. CDR3 DNA sequence: TGTGCCAGCAGCCCTTCTGGAGGGAGAACTGAAGCTTTCTTT. J is TRBJ1-1 and V is TRBV3-1 (or the pseudogene TRBV3-2); no clear D gene. The CDR3 totals 14 residues. Germline lookup yields CDR1 LGHDT and CDR2 YNNKEL (reference sequence). Trimming removed 4 bases from V and 5 bases from J, with 14 bases in between.

CDR3 amino acids: CASSQAIGVNTEAFF. The CDR3 DNA reads as TGCGCCAGCAGCCAAGCTATAGGGGTGAACACTGAAGCTTTCTTT. V and J are TRBV4-1 and TRBJ1-1, with D possibly matching TRBD1 (5 bases). CDR3 length: 15 amino acids. Germline CDR1 and CDR2: MGHRA and YSYEKL. The V and J ends lost 1 base and 0 bases respectively, with 9 bases between them.

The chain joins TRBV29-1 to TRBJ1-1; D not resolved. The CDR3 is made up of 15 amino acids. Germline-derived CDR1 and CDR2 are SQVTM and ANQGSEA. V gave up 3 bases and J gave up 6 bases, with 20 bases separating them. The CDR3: CSVEGVAAEKSEAFF. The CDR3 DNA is TGCAGCGTTGAGGGCGTTGCAGCGGAGAAATCTGAAGCTTTCTTT. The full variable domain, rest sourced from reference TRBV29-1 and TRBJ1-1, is SAVISQKPSRDICQRGTSLTIQCQVDSQVTMMFWYRQQPGQSLTLIATANQGSEATYESGFVIDKFPISRPNLTFSTLTVSNMSPEDSSIYLCSVEGVAAEKSEAFFGQGTRLTVV.

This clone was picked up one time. The CDR3 reads CASSSPIRGRTGELFF. In DNA form, the CDR3 reads TGTGCCAGCAGTTCCCCCATCAGGGGGCGCACCGGGGAGCTGTTTTTT. The chain uses TRBV27 and TRBJ2-2, with TRBD1 matching 8 bases. V lost 4 bases to trimming and J lost 4 bases; unmatched junction nucleotides: 8. This CDR3 is 16 amino acids long. From germline, CDR1 is MNHEY and CDR2 SMNVEV (reference sequence).

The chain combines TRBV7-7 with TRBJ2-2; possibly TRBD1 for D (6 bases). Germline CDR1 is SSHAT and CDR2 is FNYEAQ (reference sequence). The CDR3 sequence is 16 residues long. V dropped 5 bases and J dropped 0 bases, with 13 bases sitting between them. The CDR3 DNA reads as TGTGCCAGCAGCGGGGGTGGGACACCGAACACCGGGGAGCTGTTTTTT. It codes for CASSGGGTPNTGELFF.

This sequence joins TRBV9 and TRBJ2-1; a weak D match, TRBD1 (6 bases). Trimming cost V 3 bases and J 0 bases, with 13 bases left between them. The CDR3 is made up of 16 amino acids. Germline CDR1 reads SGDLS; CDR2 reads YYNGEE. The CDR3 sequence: CASSARTASSYNEQFF. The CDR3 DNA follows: TGTGCCAGCAGCGCTAGGACAGCTAGCTCCTACAATGAGCAGTTCTTC.

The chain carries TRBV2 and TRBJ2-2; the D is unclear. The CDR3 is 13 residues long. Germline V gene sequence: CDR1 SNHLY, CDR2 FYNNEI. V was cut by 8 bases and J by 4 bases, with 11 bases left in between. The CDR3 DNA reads TGTGCCAGCGTACTGAGTGGCACCGGGGAGCTGTTTTTT. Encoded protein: CASVLSGTGELFF.

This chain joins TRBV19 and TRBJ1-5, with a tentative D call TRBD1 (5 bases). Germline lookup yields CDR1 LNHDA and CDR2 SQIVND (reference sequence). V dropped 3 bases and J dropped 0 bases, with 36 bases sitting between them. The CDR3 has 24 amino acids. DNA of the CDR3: TGTGCCAGTAGTATTTTAGTGTCGGTTGACGCGTATTTCGGGGGAAGTTATAGCAATCAGCCCCAGCATTTT. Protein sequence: CASSILVSVDAYFGGSYSNQPQHF.

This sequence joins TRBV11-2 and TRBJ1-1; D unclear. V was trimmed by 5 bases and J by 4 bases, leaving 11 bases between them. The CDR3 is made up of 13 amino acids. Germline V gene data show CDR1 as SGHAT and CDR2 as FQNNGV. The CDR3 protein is CASSLRAGTEAFF. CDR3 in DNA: TGTGCCAGCAGCCTGAGGGCGGGCACTGAAGCTTTCTTT.

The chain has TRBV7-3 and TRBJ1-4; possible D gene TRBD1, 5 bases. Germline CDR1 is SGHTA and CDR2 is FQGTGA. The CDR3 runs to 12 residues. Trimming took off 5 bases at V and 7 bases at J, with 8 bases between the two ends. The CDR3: CASSPGGEKLFF. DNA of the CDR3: TGTGCCAGCAGCCCCGGGGGTGAAAAACTGTTTTTT.

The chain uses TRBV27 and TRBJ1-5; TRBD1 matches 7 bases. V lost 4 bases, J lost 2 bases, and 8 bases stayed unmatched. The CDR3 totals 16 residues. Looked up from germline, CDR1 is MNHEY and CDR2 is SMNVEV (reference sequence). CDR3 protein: CASSSSRGFGNQPQHF. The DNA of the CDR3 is TGTGCCAGCAGTTCGTCCAGGGGGTTCGGCAATCAGCCCCAGCATTTT.

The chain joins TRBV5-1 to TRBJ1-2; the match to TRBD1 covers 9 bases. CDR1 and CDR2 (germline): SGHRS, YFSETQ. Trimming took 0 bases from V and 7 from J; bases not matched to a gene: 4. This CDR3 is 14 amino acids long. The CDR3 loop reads CASSLAGQGGGYTF. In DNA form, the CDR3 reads TGCGCCAGCAGCTTGGCGGGACAGGGAGGTGGCTACACCTTC.

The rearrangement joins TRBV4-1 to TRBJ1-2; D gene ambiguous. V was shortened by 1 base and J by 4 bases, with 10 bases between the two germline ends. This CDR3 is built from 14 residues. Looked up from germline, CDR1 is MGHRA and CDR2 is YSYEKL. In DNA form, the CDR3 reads TGCGCCAGCAGCCAAGTAGGAGCCCCCTATGGCTACACCTTC. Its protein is CASSQVGAPYGYTF.

CDR3 loop: CASSPGLHSTDTQYF. The CDR3 bases are TGCGCCAGCAGCCCAGGACTCCACAGCACAGATACGCAGTATTTT. This chain links TRBV5-1 with TRBJ2-3; tentative D call: TRBD2 (5 bases). The germline gives CDR1 SGHRS, CDR2 YFSETQ. The CDR3 has 15 residues. V was cut by 4 bases and J by 0 bases, with 12 bases left in between.

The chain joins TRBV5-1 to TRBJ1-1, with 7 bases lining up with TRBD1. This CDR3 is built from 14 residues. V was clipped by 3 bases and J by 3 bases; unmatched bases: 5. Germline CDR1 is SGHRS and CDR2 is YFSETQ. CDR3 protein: CASSSGTVDTEAFF. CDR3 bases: TGCGCCAGCAGCTCAGGGACAGTTGACACTGAAGCTTTCTTT.

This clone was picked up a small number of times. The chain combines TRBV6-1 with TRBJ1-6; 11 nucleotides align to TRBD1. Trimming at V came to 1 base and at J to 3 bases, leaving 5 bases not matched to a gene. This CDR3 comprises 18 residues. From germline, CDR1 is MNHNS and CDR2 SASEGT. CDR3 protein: CASSEGTGGKFYNSPLHF. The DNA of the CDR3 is TGTGCCAGCAGTGAAGGGACAGGGGGCAAGTTCTATAATTCACCCCTCCACTTT.

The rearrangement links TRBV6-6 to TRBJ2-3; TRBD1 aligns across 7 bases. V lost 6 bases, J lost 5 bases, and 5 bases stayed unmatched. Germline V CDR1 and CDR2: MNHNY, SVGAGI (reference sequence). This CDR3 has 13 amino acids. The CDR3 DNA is TGTGCCAGCAGATCAGACAGGGAAGATACGCAGTATTTT. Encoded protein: CASRSDREDTQYF.

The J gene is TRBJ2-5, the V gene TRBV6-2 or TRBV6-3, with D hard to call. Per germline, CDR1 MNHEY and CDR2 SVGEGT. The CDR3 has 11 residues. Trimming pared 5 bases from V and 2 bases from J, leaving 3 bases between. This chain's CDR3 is CASSLQETQYF. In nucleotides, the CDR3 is TGTGCCAGCAGTCTACAAGAGACCCAGTACTTC.

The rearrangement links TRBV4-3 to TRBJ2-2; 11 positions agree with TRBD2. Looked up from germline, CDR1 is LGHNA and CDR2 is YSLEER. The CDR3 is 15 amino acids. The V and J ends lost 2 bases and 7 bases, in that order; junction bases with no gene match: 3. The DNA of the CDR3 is TGCGCCAGCAGCCAACTAGCGGGGGGTAACGGGGAGCTGTTTTTT. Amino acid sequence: CASSQLAGGNGELFF.

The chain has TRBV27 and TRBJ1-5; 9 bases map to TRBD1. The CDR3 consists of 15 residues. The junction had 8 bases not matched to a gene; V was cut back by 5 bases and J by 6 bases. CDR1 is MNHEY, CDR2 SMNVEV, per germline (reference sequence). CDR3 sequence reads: CASSPGQGIGQPQHF. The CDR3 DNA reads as TGTGCCAGCAGTCCGGGACAGGGTATTGGTCAGCCCCAGCATTTT.

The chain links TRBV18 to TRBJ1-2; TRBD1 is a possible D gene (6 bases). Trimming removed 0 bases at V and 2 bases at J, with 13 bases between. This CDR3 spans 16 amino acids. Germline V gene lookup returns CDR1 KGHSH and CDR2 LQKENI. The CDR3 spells CASSPPVRQANYGYTF. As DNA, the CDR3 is TGTGCCAGCTCACCACCGGTAAGACAGGCAAACTATGGCTACACCTTC.

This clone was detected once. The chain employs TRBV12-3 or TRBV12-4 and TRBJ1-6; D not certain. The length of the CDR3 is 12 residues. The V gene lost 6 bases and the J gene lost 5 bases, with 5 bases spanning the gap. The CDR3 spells CASRSHNSPLHF. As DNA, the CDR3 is TGTGCCAGCAGATCTCATAATTCACCCCTCCACTTT.

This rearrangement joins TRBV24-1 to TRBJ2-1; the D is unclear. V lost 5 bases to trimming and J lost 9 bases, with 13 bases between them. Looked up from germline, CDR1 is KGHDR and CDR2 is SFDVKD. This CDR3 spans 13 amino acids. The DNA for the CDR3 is TGTGCCACCAGTGCCCCCATGGCGGCTGAGCAGTTCTTC. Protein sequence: CATSAPMAAEQFF.

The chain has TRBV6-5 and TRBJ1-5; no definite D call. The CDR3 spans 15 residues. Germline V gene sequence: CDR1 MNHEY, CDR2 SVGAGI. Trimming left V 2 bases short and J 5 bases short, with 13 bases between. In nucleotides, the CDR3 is TGTGCCAGCAGTTACCCGGGAGTGGATTATCAGCCCCAGCATTTT. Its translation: CASSYPGVDYQPQHF.